This TCR beta chain was identified during a study of identical twins. TCRdb reprocessed the 5' RACE reads via MiXCR and lists one record per CDR3 protein. This table has 600,000 to 800,000 distinct CDR3 sequences, 21% appearing once. This clonotype was counted between two and nine times. V dropped 4 bases and J dropped 6 bases, with 12 bases sitting between them. There are 14 residues in the CDR3. Germline-derived CDR1 and CDR2 are MNHEY and SVGAGI. This same sample was also taken into another study, of T cells expressing NK-cell markers. From that report: The CD3+CD56-NKG2C+ fraction of a handful of donors was also led by these clonotypes.

This receptor was obtained from a woman younger than 35 in good health. Sequenced input: PBMCs. The V call is TRBV6-5, the J call TRBJ2-2, with D possibly matching TRBD2 (6 bases). This CDR3 is CASSLTRGAGELFF. The CDR3 bases are TGTGCCAGCAGTTTGACTAGGGGCGCCGGGGAGCTGTTTTTT.